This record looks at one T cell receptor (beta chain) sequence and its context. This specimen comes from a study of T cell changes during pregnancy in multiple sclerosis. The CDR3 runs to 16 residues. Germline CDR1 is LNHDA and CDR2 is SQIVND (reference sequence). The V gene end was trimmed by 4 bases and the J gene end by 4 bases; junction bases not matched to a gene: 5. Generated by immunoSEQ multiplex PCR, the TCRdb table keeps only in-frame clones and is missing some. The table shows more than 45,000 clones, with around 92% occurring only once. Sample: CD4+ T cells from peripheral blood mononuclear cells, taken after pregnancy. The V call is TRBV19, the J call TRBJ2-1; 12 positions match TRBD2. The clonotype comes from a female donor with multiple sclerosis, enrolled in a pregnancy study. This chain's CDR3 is CASSTTGTSGYNEQFF. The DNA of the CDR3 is TGTGCCAGTAGTACCACCGGGACTAGCGGGTACAATGAGCAGTTCTTC.